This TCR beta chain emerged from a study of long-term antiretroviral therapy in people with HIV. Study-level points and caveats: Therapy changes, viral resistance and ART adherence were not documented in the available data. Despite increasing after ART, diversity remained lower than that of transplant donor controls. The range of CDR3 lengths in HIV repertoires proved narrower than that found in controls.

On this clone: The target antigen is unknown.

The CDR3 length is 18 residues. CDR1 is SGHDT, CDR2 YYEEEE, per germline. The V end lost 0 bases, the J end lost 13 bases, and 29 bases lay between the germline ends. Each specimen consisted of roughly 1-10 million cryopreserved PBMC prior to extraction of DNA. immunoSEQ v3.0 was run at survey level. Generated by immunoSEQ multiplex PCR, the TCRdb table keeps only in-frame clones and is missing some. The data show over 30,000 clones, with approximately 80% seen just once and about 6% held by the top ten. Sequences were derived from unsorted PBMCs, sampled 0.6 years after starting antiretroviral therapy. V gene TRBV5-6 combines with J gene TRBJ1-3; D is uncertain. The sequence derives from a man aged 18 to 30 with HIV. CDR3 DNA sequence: TGTGCCAGCAGCTTGGACGATCGGGTCCCCTCGGGTCCAGGAGGGATATATTTT. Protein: CASSLDDRVPSGPGGIYF.